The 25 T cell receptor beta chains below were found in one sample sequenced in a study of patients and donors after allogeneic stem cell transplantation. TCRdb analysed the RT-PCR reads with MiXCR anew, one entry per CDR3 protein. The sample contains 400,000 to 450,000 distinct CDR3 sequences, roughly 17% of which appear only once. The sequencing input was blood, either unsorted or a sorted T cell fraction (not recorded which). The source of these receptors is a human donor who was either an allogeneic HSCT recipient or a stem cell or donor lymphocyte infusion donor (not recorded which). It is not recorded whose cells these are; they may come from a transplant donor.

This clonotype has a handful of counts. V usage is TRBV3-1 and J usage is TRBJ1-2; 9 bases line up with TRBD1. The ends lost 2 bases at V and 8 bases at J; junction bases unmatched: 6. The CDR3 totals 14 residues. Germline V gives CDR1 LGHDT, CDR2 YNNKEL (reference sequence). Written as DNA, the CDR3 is TGTGCCAGCAGCCAATCACAGGGGGCTGGCGGCTACACCTTC. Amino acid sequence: CASSQSQGAGGYTF.

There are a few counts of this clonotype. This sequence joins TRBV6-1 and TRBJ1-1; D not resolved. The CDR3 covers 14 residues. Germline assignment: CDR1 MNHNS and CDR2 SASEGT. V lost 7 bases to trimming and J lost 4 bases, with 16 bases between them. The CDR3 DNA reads TGTGCCAGCAATAGGCAGCTTTTGGGCACTGAAGCTTTCTTT. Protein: CASNRQLLGTEAFF.

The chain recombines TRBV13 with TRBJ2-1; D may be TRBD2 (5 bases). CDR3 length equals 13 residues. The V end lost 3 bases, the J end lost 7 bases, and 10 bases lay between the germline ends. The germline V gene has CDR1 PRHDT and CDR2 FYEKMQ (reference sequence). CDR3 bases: TGTGCCAGCAGCTTCGAGGGCGGAAATGAGCAGTTCTTC. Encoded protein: CASSFEGGNEQFF. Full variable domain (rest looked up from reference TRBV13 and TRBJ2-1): AAGVIQSPRHLIKEKRETATLKCYPIPRHDTVYWYQQGPGQDPQFLISFYEKMQSDKGSIPDRFSAQQFSDYHSELNMSSLELGDSALYFCASSFEGGNEQFFGPGTRLTVL.

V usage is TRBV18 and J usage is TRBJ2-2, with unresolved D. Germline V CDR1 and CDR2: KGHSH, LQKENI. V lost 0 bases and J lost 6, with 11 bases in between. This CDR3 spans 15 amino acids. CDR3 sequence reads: CASSPPSVNPGELFF. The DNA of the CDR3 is TGTGCCAGCTCACCACCGTCGGTGAATCCCGGGGAGCTGTTTTTT.

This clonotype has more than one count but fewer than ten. The CDR3 reads CASSLSNSGGAYEQYF. In DNA form, the CDR3 reads TGCGCCAGCAGCTTGTCCAATAGCGGGGGGGCGTACGAGCAGTACTTC. The chain carries TRBV5-1 and TRBJ2-7, with 11 bases that match TRBD2. The CDR3 has 16 amino acids. V lost 1 base to trimming and J lost 4 bases; unmatched junction nucleotides: 7. Looked up from germline, CDR1 is SGHRS and CDR2 is YFSETQ.

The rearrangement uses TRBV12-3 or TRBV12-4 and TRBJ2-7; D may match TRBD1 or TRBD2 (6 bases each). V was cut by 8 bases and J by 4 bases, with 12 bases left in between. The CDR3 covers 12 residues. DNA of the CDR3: TGTGCCAGCGCGCAGGGGAGGTACGAGCAGTACTTC. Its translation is CASAQGRYEQYF.

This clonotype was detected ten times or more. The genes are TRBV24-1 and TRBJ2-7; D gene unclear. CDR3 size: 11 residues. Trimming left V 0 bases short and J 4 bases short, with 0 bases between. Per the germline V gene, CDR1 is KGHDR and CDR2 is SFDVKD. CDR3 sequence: CATSDLYEQYF. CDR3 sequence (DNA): TGTGCCACCAGTGATTTGTACGAGCAGTACTTC.

The CDR3 nucleotides are TGTGCCAGCAGTGAAGAGTGGGACAGGGGTTCCCCTAGCAGCAATCAGCCCCAGCATTTT. Amino acids: CASSEEWDRGSPSSNQPQHF. This rearrangement joins TRBV6-1 to TRBJ1-5, with 10 bases that match TRBD1. This CDR3 is 20 amino acids long. Per germline, CDR1 MNHNS and CDR2 SASEGT. Germline trimming cut 1 base from V and 1 base from J; bases unmatched to any gene: 13.

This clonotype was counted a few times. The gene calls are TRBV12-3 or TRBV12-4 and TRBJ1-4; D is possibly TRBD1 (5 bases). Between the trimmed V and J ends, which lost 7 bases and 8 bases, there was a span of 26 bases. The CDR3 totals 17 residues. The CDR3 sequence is CASNSGTDRIGVEKLFF. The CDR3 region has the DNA TGTGCCAGCAACTCCGGGACGGACCGAATTGGGGTGGAAAAACTGTTTTTT.

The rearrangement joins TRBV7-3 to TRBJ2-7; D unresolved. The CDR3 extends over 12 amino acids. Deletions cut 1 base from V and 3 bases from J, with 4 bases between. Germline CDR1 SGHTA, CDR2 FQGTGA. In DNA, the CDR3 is TGTGCCAGCAGCTTAAACAACTACGAGCAGTACTTC. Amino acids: CASSLNNYEQYF.

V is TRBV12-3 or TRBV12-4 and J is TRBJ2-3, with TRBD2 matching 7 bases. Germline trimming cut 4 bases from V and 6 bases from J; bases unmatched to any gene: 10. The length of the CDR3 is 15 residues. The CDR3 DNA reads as TGTGCCAGCAGTTATGTTGGACGGGGGGACGATACGCAGTATTTT. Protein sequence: CASSYVGRGDDTQYF.

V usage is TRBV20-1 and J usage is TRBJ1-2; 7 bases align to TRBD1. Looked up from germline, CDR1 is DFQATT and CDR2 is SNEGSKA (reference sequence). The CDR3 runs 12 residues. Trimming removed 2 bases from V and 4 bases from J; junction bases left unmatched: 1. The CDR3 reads CSARKGAYGYTF. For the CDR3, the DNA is TGCAGTGCTAGAAAGGGGGCCTATGGCTACACCTTC.

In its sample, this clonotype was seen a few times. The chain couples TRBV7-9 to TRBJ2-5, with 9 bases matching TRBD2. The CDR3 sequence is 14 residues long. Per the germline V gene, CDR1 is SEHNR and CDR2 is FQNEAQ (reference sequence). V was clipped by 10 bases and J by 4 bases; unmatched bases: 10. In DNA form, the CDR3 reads TGTGCCACCCGGGCGGGGGGGACATCAGAGACCCAGTACTTC. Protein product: CATRAGGTSETQYF.

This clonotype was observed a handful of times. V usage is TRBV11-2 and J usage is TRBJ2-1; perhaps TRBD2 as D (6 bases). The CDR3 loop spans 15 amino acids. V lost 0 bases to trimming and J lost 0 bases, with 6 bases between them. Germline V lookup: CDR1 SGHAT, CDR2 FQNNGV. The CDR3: CASSLDGGSYNEQFF. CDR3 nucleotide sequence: TGTGCCAGCAGCTTAGACGGGGGCTCCTACAATGAGCAGTTCTTC.

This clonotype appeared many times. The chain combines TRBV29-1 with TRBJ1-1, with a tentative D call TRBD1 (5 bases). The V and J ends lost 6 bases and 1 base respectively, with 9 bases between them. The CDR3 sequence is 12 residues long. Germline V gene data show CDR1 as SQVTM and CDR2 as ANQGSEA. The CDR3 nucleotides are TGCAGCGTCTCCCAGGGGAACACTGAAGCTTTCTTT. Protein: CSVSQGNTEAFF.

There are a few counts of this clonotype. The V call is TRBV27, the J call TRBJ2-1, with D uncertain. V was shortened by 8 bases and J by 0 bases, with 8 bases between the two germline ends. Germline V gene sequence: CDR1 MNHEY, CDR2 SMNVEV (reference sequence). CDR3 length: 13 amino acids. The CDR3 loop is CASAEDSYNEQFF. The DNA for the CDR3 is TGTGCCAGCGCGGAAGACTCCTACAATGAGCAGTTCTTC.

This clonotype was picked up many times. The CDR3: CASSQGFTLIEGLDEQFF. The CDR3 DNA is TGTGCCAGCAGCCAAGGTTTTACCCTCATCGAGGGCCTTGATGAGCAGTTCTTC. This chain uses TRBV4-2 with TRBJ2-1; weak D call: TRBD2 (5 bases). This CDR3 comprises 18 residues. V dropped 1 base and J dropped 8 bases, with 24 bases sitting between them. CDR1 is LGHNA and CDR2 is YNFKEQ in the germline V gene.

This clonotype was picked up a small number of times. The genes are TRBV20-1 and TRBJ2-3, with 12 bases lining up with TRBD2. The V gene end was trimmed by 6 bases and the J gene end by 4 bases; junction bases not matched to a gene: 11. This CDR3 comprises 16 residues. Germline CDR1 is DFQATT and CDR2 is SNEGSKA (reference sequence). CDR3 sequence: CSAPKSSGRASDTQYF. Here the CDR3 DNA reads TGCAGTGCACCGAAGTCTAGCGGGAGGGCCTCAGATACGCAGTATTTT.

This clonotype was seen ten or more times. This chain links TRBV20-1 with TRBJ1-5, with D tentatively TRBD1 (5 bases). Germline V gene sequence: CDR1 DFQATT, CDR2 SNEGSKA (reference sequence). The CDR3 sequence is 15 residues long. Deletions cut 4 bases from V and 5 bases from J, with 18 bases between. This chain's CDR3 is CSANGRQRRDQPQHF. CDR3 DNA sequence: TGCAGTGCTAATGGGCGACAGCGAAGGGATCAGCCCCAGCATTTT.

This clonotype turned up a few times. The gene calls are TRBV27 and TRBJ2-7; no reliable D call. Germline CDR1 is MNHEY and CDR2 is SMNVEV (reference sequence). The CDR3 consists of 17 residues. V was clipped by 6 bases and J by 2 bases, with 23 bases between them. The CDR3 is CASSLHFAYGFPYEQYF. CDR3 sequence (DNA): TGTGCCAGCAGCCTGCATTTCGCTTACGGGTTCCCCTACGAGCAGTACTTC.

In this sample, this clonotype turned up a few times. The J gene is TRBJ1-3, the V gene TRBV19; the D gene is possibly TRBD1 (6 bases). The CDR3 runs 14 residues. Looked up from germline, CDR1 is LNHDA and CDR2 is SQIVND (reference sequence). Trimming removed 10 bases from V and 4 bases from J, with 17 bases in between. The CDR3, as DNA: TGTGCCAATCCGACAGGTCTCGCCGGAAACACCATATATTTT. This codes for CANPTGLAGNTIYF.

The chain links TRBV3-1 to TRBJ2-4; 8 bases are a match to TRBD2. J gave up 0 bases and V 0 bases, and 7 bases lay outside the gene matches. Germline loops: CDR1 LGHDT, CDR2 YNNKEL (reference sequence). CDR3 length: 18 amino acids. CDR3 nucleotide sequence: TGTGCCAGCAGCCAAGATACGAATAGCGGGGTAGCCAAAAACATTCAGTACTTC. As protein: CASSQDTNSGVAKNIQYF. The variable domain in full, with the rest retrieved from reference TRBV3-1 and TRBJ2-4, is DTAVSQTPKYLVTQMGNDKSIKCEQNLGHDTMYWYKQDSKKFLKIMFSYNNKELIINETVPNRFSPKSPDKAHLNLHINSLELGDSAVYFCASSQDTNSGVAKNIQYFGAGTRLSVL.

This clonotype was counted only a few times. The DNA of the CDR3 is TGTGCCAGCAGGCCGGGACTTAACCAAGAGACCCAGTACTTC. It is translated as CASRPGLNQETQYF. The chain has TRBV7-9 and TRBJ2-5; tentative D call: TRBD2 (6 bases). This CDR3 is 14 amino acids long. The V end lost 6 bases, the J end lost 0 bases, and 11 bases lay between the germline ends. Germline CDR1 and CDR2: SEHNR and FQNEAQ (reference sequence).

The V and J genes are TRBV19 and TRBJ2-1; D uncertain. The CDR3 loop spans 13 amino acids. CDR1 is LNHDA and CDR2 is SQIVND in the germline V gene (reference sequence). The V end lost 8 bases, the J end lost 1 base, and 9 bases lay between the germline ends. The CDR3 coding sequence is TGTGCCAGTGCGGACGGTTCCTACAATGAGCAGTTCTTC. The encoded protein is CASADGSYNEQFF.

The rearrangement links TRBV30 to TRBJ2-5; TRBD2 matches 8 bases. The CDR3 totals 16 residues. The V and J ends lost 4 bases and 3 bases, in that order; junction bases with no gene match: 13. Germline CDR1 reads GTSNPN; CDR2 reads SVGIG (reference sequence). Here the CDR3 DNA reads TGTGCCTGGACCACCCCCTTGACGGGAGGGAAAGAGACCCAGTACTTC. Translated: CAWTTPLTGGKETQYF.